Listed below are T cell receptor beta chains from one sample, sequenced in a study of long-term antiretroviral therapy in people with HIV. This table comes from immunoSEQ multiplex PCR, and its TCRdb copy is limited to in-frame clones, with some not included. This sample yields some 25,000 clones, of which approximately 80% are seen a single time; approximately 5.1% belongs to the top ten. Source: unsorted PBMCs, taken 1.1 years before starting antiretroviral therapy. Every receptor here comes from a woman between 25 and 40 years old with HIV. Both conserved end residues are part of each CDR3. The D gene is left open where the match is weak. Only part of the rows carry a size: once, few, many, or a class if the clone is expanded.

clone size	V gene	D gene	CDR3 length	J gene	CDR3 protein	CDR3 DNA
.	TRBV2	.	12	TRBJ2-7	CASSEQVYEQYF	TGTGCCAGCAGTGAGCAGGTCTACGAGCAGTACTTC
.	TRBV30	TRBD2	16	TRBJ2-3	CACASLGGGPTDTQYF	TGTGCCTGCGCCTCCCTCGGCGGGGGGCCCACAGATACGCAGTATTTT
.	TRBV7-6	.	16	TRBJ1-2	CASSPLGAGVNYGYTF	TGTGCCAGCAGCCCACTTGGGGCAGGGGTTAACTATGGCTACACCTTC
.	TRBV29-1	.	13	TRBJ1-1	CSVNGLLNTEAFF	TGCAGCGTCAACGGACTGCTGAACACTGAAGCTTTCTTT
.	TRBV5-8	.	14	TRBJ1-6	CASSLGQGNSPLHF	TGTGCCAGCAGCTTGGGGCAGGGTAATTCACCCCTCCACTTT
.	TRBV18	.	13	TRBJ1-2	CASSPDGEDGYTF	TGTGCCAGCTCACCAGACGGGGAAGATGGCTACACCTTC
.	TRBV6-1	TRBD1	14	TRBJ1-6	CASSPGGGNSPLHF	TGTGCCAGCAGTCCAGGGGGGGGTAATTCACCCCTCCACTTT
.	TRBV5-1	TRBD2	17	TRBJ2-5	CASSLGPGLAPQETQYF	TGCGCCAGCAGCTTGGGTCCGGGACTAGCGCCCCAAGAGACCCAGTACTTC
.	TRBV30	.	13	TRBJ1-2	CAWTGQTNYGYTF	TGTGCCTGGACCGGACAGACAAACTATGGCTACACCTTC
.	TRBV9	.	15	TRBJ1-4	CASSEGGGGNEKLFF	TGTGCCAGCAGCGAGGGGGGGGGAGGGAACGAAAAACTGTTTTTT
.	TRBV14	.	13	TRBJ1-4	CASSRGILEKLFF	TGTGCCAGCAGCCGAGGGATATTGGAAAAACTGTTTTTT
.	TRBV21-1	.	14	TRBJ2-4	CASSPPGAKNIQYF	TGTGCCAGCAGCCCTCCGGGGGCCAAAAACATTCAGTACTTC
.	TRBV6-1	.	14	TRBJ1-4	CASSEGRSREKLFF	TGTGCCAGCAGTGAAGGGAGAAGTCGCGAAAAACTGTTTTTT
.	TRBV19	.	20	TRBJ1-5	CASSIKGQGSSYFSNQPQHF	TGTGCCAGTAGTATAAAAGGGCAGGGCTCCTCATATTTTAGCAATCAGCCCCAGCATTTT
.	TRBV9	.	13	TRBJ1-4	CASSGDPNEKLFF	TGTGCCAGCTCGGGGGACCCTAATGAAAAACTGTTTTTT
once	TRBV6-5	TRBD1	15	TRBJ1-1	CASRGGGKSGTEAFF	TGTGCCAGCAGAGGGGGCGGGAAAAGCGGAACTGAAGCTTTCTTT
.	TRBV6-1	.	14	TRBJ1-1	CASSELFGGTEAFF	TGTGCCAGCAGTGAACTTTTCGGTGGCACTGAAGCTTTCTTT
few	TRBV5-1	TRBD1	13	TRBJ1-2	CASSPTGEAGYTF	TGCGCCAGCAGTCCCACAGGGGAAGCTGGCTACACCTTC
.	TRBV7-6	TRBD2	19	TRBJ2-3	CASSFTGTSGGTSTDTQYF	TGTGCCAGCAGCTTCACCGGGACTAGCGGGGGAACTAGCACAGATACGCAGTATTTT
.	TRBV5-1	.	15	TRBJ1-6	CASSLYETGSSPLHF	TGCGCCAGCAGCTTGTATGAGACAGGTTCCTCACCCCTCCACTTT
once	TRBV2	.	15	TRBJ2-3	CASSELRSSTDTQYF	TGTGCCAGCAGTGAACTCCGCTCTAGCACAGATACGCAGTATTTT
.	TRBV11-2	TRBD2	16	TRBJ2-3	CASSSLAGGLKDTQYF	TGTGCCAGCAGCTCTTTAGCGGGGGGGCTTAAAGATACGCAGTATTTT
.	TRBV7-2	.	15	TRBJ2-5	CASSSASVGAETQYF	TGTGCCAGCAGCTCCGCCTCGGTGGGGGCGGAGACCCAGTACTTC
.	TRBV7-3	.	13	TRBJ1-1	CASSLTGNTEAFF	TGTGCCAGCAGCTTAACTGGGAACACTGAAGCTTTCTTT
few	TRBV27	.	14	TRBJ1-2	CASSTQGANYGYTF	TGTGCCAGCAGCACACAGGGAGCTAACTATGGCTACACCTTC
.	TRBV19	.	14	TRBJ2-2	CASSMYRITGELFF	TGTGCCAGTAGTATGTATAGAATAACCGGGGAGCTGTTTTTT
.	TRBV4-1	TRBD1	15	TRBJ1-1	CASSHAGQGRTEAFF	TGCGCCAGCAGCCATGCAGGACAGGGGAGGACTGAAGCTTTCTTT
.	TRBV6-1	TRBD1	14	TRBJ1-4	CASSPTGEGEKLFF	TGTGCCAGCAGCCCGACAGGGGAGGGCGAAAAACTGTTTTTT
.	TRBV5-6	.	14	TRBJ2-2	CASSPKTLTGELFF	TGTGCCAGCAGCCCCAAGACCCTTACCGGGGAGCTGTTTTTT
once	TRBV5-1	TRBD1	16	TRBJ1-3	CASSVGTGVSGNTIYF	TGCGCCAGCAGCGTCGGGACAGGCGTCTCTGGAAACACCATATATTTT
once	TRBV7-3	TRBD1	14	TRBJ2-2	CASSPGQGAGELFF	TGTGCCAGCAGCCCGGGACAGGGGGCCGGGGAGCTGTTTTTT
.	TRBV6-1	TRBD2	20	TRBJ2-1	CASSEAGVSGLVGSYNEQFF	TGTGCCAGCAGTGAAGCTGGTGTATCAGGACTAGTCGGCTCCTACAATGAGCAGTTCTTC
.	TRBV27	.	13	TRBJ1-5	CASSHRGNQPQHF	TGTGCCAGCAGCCATCGGGGCAATCAGCCCCAGCATTTT
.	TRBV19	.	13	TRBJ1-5	CASNQGNNQPQHF	TGTGCCAGTAATCAGGGAAACAATCAGCCCCAGCATTTT
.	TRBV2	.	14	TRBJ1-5	CASTPGVFNQPQHF	TGTGCCAGCACGCCCGGGGTTTTCAATCAGCCCCAGCATTTT
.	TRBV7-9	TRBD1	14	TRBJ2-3	CASSLTGAPDTQYF	TGTGCCAGCAGCTTGACAGGGGCCCCAGATACGCAGTATTTT
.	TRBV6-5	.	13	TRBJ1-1	CASSYGSNTEAFF	TGTGCCAGCAGTTACGGGTCGAACACTGAAGCTTTCTTT
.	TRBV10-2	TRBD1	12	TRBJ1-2	CASTQGGNGYTF	TGCGCCAGCACCCAGGGGGGTAATGGCTACACCTTC
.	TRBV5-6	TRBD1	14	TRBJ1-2	CASSVDRGQIGYTF	TGTGCCAGCAGCGTGGACAGGGGGCAGATTGGCTACACCTTC
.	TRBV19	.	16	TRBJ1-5	CASIRQGRSSNQPQHF	TGTGCCAGTATACGGCAGGGGCGATCTAGCAATCAGCCCCAGCATTTT
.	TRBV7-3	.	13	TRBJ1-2	CASSPKQGLGYTF	TGTGCCAGCAGCCCGAAACAGGGCTTGGGCTACACCTTC
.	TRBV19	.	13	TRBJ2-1	CASSMDGASEQFF	TGTGCCAGTAGTATGGACGGGGCGTCTGAGCAGTTCTTC